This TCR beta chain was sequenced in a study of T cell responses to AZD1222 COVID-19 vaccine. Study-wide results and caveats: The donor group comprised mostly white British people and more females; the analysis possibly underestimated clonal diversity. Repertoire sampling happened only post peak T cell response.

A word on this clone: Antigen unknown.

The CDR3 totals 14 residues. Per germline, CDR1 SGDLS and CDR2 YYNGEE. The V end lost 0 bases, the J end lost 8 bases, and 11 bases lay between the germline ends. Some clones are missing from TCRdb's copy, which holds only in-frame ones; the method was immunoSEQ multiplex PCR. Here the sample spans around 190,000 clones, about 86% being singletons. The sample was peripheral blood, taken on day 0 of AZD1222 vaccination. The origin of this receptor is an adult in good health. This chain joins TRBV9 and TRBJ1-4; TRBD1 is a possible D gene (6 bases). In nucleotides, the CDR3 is TGTGCCAGCAGCGTAGGACAGGTGGGGGAAAAACTGTTTTTT. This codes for CASSVGQVGEKLFF.